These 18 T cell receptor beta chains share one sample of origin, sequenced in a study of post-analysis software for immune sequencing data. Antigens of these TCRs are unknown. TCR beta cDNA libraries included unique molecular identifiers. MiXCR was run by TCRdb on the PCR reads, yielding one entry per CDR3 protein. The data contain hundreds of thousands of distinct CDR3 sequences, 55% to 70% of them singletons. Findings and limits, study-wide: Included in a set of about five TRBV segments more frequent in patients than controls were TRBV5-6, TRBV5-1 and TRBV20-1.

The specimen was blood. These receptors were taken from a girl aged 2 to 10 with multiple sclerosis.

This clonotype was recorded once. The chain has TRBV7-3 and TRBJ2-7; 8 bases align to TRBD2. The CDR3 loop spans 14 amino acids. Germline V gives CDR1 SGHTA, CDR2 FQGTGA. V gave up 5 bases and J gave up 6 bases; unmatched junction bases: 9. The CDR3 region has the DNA TGTGCCAGCAGCACGAGCGGGAGCGCGGTCGAGCAGTACTTC. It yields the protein CASSTSGSAVEQYF.

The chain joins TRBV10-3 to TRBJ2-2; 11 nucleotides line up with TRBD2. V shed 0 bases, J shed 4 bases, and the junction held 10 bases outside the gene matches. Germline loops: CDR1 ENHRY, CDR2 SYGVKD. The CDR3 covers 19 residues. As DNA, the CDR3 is TGTGCCATCAGTGAGTCGTGGCTAGCGGGGGGCCGCGGCACCGGGGAGCTGTTTTTT. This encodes CAISESWLAGGRGTGELFF.

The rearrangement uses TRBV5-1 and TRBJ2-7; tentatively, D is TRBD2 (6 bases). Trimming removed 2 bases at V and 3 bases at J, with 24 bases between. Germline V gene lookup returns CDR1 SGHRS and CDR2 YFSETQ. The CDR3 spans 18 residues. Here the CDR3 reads CASSFYERLGTGLYEQYF. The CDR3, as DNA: TGCGCCAGCAGCTTCTATGAGCGTCTGGGGACTGGGCTCTACGAGCAGTACTTC.

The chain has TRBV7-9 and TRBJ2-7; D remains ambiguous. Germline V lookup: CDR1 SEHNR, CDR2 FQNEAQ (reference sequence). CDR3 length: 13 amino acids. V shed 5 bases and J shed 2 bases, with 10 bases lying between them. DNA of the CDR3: TGTGCCAGCAGCCGTCATGAGACCTACGAGCAGTACTTC. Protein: CASSRHETYEQYF. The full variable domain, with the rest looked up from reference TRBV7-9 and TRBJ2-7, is DTGVSQNPRHKITKRGQNVTFRCDPISEHNRLYWYRQTLGQGPEFLTYFQNEAQLEKSRLLSDRFSAERPKGSFSTLEIQRTEQGDSAMYLCASSRHETYEQYFGPGTRLTVT.

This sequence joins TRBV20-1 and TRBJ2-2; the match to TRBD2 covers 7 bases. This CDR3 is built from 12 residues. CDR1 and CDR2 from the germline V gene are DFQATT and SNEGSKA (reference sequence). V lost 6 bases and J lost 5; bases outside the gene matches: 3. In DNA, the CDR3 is TGCAGTGCCAGCGGGAAGACCGGGGAGCTGTTTTTT. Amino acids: CSASGKTGELFF.

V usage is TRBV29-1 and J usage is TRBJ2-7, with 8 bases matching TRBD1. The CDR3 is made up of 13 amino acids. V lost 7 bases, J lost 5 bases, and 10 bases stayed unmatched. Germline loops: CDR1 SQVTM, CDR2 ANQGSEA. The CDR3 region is CSADAGTGDEQYF. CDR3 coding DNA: TGCAGCGCTGACGCCGGGACAGGCGACGAGCAGTACTTC.

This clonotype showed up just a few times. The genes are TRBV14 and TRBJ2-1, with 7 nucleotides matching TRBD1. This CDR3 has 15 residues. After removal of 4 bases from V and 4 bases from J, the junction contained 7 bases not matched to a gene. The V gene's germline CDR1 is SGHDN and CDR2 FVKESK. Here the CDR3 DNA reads TGTGCCAGCAGCCCACTTACAGGGGCTTACAATGAGCAGTTCTTC. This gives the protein CASSPLTGAYNEQFF.

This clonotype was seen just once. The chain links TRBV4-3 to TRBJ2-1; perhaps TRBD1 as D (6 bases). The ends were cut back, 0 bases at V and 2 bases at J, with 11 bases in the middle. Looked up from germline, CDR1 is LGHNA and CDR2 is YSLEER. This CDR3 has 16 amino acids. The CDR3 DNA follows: TGCGCCAGCAGCCAAGAGGCAGGGGCAACCTACAATGAGCAGTTCTTC. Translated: CASSQEAGATYNEQFF.

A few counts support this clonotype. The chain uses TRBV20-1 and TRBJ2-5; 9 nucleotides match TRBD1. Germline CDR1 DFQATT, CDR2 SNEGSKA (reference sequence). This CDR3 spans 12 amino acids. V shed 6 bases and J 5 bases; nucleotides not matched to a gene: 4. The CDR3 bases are TGCAGTGCAGAAGACAGGGGGGAGACCCAGTACTTC. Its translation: CSAEDRGETQYF.

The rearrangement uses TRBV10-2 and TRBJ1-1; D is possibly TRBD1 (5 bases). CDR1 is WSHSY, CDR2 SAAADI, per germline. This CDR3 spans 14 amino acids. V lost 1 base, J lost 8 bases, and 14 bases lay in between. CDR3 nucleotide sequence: TGCGCCAGCAGTGAGTGGGGCCACACAGCAGAAGCTTTCTTT. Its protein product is CASSEWGHTAEAFF.

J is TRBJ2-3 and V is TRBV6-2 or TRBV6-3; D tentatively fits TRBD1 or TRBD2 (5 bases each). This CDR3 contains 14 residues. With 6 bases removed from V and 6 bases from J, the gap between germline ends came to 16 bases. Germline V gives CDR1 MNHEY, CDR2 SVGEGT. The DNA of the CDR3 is TGTGCCAGCAGCCCCGCGAGGGGCTTGGATACGCAGTATTTT. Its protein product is CASSPARGLDTQYF.

The CDR3 loop is CSVVGDSYNEQFF. CDR3 nucleotide sequence: TGCAGCGTTGTAGGGGACTCCTACAATGAGCAGTTCTTC. The genes are TRBV29-1 and TRBJ2-1, with D perhaps matching TRBD1 (5 bases). Germline V lookup: CDR1 SQVTM, CDR2 ANQGSEA. The CDR3 has 13 amino acids. With 4 bases removed from V and 0 bases from J, the gap between germline ends came to 7 bases.

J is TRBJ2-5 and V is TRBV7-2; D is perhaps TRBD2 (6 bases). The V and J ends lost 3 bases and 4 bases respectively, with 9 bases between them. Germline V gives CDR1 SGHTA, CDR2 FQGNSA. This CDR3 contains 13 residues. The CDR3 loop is CASSFRDLETQYF. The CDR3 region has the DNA TGTGCCAGCAGCTTCCGGGACTTAGAGACCCAGTACTTC. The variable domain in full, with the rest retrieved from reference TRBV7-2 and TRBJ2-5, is GAGVSQSPSNKVTEKGKDVELRCDPISGHTALYWYRQSLGQGLEFLIYFQGNSAPDKSGLPSDRFSAERTGGSVSTLTIQRTQQEDSAVYLCASSFRDLETQYFGPGTRLLVL.

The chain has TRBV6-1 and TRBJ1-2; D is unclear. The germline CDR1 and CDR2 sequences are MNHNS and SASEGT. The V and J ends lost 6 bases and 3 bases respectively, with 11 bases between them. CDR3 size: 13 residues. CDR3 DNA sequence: TGTGCCAGCAGGACATTTTCAGACTATGGCTACACCTTC. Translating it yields CASRTFSDYGYTF.

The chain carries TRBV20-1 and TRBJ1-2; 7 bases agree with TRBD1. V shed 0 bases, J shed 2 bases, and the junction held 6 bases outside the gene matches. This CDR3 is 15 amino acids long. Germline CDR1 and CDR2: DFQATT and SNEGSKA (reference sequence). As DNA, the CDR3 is TGCAGTGCTAGAGATCAACCCAGGGGGAACTATGGCTACACCTTC. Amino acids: CSARDQPRGNYGYTF.

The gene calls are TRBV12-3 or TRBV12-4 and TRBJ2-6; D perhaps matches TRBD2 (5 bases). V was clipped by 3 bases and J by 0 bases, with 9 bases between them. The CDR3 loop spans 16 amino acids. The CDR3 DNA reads TGTGCCAGCAGTTTGAGGGCCATCTCTGGGGCCAACGTCCTGACTTTC. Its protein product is CASSLRAISGANVLTF.

The CDR3 protein is CASSQAGGYGYTF. The CDR3 nucleotides are TGTGCCAGCAGCCAGGCAGGGGGCTATGGCTACACCTTC. The genes are TRBV14 and TRBJ1-2; 7 positions agree with TRBD1. With 3 bases clipped from V and 4 bases from J, the junction kept 2 bases outside the gene matches. Germline values: CDR1 SGHDN, CDR2 FVKESK. This CDR3 is 13 amino acids long.

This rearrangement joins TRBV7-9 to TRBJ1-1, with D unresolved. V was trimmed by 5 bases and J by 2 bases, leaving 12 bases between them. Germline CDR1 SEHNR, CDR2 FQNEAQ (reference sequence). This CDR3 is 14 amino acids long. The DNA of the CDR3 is TGTGCCAGCAGCCCTACCGCGGGAAACACTGAAGCTTTCTTT. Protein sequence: CASSPTAGNTEAFF.